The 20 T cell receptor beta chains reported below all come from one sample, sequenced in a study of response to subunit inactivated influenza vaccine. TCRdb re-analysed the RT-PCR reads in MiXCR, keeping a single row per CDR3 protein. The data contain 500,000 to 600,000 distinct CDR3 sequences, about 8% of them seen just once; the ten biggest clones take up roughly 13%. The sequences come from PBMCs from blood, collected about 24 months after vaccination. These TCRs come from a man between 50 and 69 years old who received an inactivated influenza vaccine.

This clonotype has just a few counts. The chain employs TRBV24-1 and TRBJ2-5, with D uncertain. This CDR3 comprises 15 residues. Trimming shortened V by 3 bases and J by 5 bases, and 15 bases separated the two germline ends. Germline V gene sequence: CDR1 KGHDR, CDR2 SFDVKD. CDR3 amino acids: CATSDPRSAGETQYF. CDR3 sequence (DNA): TGTGCCACCAGTGATCCTCGGTCCGCCGGGGAGACCCAGTACTTC.

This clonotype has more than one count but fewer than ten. CDR3 sequence (DNA): TGTGCCTGGAGTCTCGGGACAGGGAAGGTTTTGGTC. Amino acid sequence: CAWSLGTGKVLV. V is TRBV30 and J is TRBJ2-7; 9 nucleotides align to TRBD1. Looked up from germline, CDR1 is GTSNPN and CDR2 is SVGIG (reference sequence). The CDR3 loop spans 12 amino acids.

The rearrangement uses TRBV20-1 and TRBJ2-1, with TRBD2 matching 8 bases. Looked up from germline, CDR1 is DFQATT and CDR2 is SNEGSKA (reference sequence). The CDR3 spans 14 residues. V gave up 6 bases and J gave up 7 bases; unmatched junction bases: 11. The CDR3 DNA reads TGCAGTGCCCTACGGACACGGGGGGGGAATGAGCAGTTCTTC. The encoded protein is CSALRTRGGNEQFF.

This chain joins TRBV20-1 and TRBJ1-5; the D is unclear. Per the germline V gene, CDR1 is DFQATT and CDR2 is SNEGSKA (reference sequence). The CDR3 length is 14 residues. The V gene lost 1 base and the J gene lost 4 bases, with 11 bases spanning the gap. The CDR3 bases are TGCAGTGCTAGAGGTCCAGGTGGTAATCAGCCCCAGCATTTT. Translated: CSARGPGGNQPQHF.

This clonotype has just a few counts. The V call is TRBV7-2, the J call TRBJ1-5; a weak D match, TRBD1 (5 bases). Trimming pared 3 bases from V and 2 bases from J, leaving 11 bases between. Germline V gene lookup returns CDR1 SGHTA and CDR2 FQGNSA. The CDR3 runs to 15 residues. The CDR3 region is CASSFFSGGNQPQHF. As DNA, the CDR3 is TGTGCCAGCAGCTTTTTCTCGGGGGGCAATCAGCCCCAGCATTTT.

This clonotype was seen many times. The CDR3 protein is CASSLQGMGGTEAFF. The CDR3, as DNA: TGCGCCAGCAGCTTGCAGGGGATGGGTGGCACTGAAGCTTTCTTT. The chain employs TRBV5-1 and TRBJ1-1; a weak D match, TRBD1 (6 bases). Germline V gives CDR1 SGHRS, CDR2 YFSETQ. V was clipped by 1 base and J by 4 bases, with 14 bases between them. The CDR3 length is 15 residues.

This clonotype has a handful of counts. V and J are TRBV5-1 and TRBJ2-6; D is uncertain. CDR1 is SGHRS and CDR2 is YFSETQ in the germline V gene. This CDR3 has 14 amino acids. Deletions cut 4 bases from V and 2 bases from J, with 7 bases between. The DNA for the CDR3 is TGCGCCAGCAGCGGGGTTGCTGGGGCCAACGTCCTGACTTTC. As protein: CASSGVAGANVLTF.

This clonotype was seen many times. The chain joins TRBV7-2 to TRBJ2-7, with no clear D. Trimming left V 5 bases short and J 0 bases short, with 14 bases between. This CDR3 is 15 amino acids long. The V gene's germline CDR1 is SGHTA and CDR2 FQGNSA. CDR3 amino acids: CASSEAHDTSYEQYF. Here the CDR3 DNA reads TGTGCCAGCAGCGAAGCCCATGACACCTCCTACGAGCAGTACTTC.

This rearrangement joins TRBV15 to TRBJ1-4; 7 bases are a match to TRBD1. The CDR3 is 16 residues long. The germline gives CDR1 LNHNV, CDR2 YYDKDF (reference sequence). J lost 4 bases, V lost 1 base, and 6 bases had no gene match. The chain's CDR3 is CATSRARDSHNEKLFF. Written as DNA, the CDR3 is TGTGCCACCAGCAGAGCCCGGGACAGTCATAATGAAAAACTGTTTTTT.

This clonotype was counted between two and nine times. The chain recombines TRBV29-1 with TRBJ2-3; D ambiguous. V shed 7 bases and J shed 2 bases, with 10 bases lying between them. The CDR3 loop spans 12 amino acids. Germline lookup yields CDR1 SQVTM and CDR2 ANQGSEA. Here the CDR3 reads CSAKLDTDTQYF. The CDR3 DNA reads TGCAGCGCCAAACTGGACACAGATACGCAGTATTTT.

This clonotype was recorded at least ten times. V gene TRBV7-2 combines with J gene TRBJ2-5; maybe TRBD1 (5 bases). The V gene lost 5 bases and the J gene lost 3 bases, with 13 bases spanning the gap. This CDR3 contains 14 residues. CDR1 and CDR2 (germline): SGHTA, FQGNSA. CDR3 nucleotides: TGTGCCAGCAGCAGAATGCAGGGAAAAGAGACCCAGTACTTC. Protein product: CASSRMQGKETQYF. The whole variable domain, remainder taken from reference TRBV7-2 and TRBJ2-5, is GAGVSQSPSNKVTEKGKDVELRCDPISGHTALYWYRQSLGQGLEFLIYFQGNSAPDKSGLPSDRFSAERTGGSVSTLTIQRTQQEDSAVYLCASSRMQGKETQYFGPGTRLLVL.

In nucleotides, the CDR3 is TGCGCCAGCAGCCATGAGGGGGCAGGCACCGGGGAGCTGTTTTTT. Translated: CASSHEGAGTGELFF. The chain links TRBV4-1 to TRBJ2-2, with TRBD1 matching 7 bases. The germline CDR1 and CDR2 sequences are MGHRA and YSYEKL. The trim removed 3 bases at V and 4 bases at J, leaving 5 bases unmatched. CDR3 length: 15 residues.

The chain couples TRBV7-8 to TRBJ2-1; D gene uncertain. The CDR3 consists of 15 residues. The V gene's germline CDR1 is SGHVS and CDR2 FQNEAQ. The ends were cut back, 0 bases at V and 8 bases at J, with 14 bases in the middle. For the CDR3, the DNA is TGTGCCAGCAGCTTAGCCCCGGTCGGTGGGGATGAGCAGTTCTTC. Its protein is CASSLAPVGGDEQFF.

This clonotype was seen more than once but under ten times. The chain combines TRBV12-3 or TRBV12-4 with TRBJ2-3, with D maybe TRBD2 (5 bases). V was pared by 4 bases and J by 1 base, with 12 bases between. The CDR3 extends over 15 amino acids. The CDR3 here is CASSSEGVGTDTQYF. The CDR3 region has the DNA TGTGCCAGCAGTTCAGAGGGAGTCGGCACAGATACGCAGTATTTT.

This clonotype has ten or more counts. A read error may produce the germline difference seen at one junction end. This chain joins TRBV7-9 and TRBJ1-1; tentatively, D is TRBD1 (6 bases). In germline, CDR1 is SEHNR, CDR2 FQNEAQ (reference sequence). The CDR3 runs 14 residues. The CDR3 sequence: CASSLGGPNTEAFF. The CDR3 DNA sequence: TGTGCCAGCAGTTTAGGGGGGCCGAACACTGAAGCTTTCTTT.

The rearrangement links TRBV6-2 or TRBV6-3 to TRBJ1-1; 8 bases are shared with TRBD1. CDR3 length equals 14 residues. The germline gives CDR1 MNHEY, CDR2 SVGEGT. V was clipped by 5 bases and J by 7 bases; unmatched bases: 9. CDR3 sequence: CASSPRTGKFEAFF. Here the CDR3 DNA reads TGTGCCAGCAGTCCCAGGACAGGGAAGTTTGAAGCTTTCTTT.

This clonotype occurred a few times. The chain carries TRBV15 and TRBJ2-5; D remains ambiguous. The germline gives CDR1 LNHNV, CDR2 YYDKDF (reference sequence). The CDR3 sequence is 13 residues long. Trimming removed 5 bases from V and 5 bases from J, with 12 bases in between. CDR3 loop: CATSPWEGETQYF. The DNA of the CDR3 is TGTGCCACCAGCCCCTGGGAAGGGGAGACCCAGTACTTC.

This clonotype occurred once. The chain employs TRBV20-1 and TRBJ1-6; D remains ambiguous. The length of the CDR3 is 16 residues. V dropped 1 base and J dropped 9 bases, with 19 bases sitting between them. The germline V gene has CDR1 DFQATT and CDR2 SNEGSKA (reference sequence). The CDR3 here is CSARVEGFSPRSPLHF. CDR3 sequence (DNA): TGCAGTGCTAGAGTGGAGGGCTTCTCTCCCCGTTCACCCCTCCACTTT.

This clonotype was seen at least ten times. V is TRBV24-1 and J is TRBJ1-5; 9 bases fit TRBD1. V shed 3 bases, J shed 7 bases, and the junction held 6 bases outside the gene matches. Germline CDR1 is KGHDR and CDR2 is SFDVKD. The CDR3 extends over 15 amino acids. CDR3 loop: CATSDAGTGRQPQHF. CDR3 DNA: TGTGCCACCAGTGATGCCGGGACAGGGCGACAGCCCCAGCATTTT.

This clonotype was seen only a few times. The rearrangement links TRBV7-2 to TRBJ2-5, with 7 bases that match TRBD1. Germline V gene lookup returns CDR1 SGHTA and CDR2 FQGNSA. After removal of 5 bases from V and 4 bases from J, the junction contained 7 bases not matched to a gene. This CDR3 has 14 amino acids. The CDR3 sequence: CASSHRQGPETQYF. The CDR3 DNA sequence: TGTGCCAGCAGCCATCGACAGGGTCCAGAGACCCAGTACTTC.